This entry concerns a single T cell receptor (beta chain). Its target is not known. Over 18 months, lack of ophthalmopathy progression marked Graves' hyperthyroidism as stable. Diagnoses rested on clinical symptoms, serum thyroxine and TRAb, thyroid ultrasound and orbital computed tomography. The record originates from a study of T cells in Graves' hyperthyroidism and ophthalmopathy. General study findings and limits: Researchers found most expanded thyroid clonotypes above 0.001 in blood as well. Ophthalmopathy onset followed model prediction by a median around 6.9 months.

RNA transcripts served as the template for amplifying TCR beta CDR3 regions. TCR CDR3 regions were first amplified by RT-PCR with HTBI primers. TCRdb re-called the multiplex PCR reads through MiXCR, storing one row per CDR3 protein. This table has approximately 530,000 distinct CDR3 sequences, approximately 16% appearing once. The CDR3 runs 16 residues. Germline V gives CDR1 DFQATT, CDR2 SNEGSKA (reference sequence). Trimming removed 6 bases from V and 0 bases from J, with 15 bases in between. The chain recombines TRBV20-1 with TRBJ2-6; the D gene is possibly TRBD2 (7 bases). This sequence was found in a woman under 30 with Graves' hyperthyroidism. Sequencing was performed on blood. As DNA, the CDR3 is TGCAGTGCCCAAAAGGGGGGGGGCTCTGGGGCCAACGTCCTGACTTTC. As protein: CSAQKGGGSGANVLTF.